This TCR beta chain was obtained from a study of T cell changes during pregnancy in multiple sclerosis. The CDR3 runs 15 residues. Germline loops: CDR1 LNHDA, CDR2 SQIVND (reference sequence). V gave up 7 bases and J gave up 6 bases; unmatched junction bases: 7. TCRdb's copy holds only in-frame clones and misses some; the assay was immunoSEQ multiplex PCR. The table shows roughly 24,000 clones, with roughly 86% occurring only once. V usage is TRBV19 and J usage is TRBJ2-2; 11 bases fit TRBD2. This TCR was recovered from a female donor in good health, enrolled as a control in a pregnancy study. The sample here was CD4+ T cells from peripheral blood mononuclear cells, taken in the second trimester of pregnancy. The CDR3 is CASTKGTSGSGELFF. Written as DNA, the CDR3 is TGTGCCAGTACCAAAGGGACTAGCGGTTCCGGGGAGCTGTTTTTT.